Reported below is one TCR beta chain. The sample originates from a study of blood T cells in healthy people across ages. Per germline, CDR1 MNHEY and CDR2 SMNVEV (reference sequence). The CDR3 runs to 13 residues. After removal of 7 bases from V and 4 bases from J, the junction contained 5 bases not matched to a gene. A second 7 to 11 cycle PCR used barcoded and J-beta primers. TCRdb re-derived calls from the 5' RACE reads in MiXCR, one entry per CDR3 protein. The sample consists of 700,000 or so distinct CDR3 sequences, approximately 21% of them appearing once. The receptor's source is a man aged 65-85 years in good health. V gene TRBV27 combines with J gene TRBJ1-2; 8 nucleotides match TRBD1. The specimen was blood. CDR3 protein: CASTLGTGYGYTF. CDR3 sequence (DNA): TGTGCCAGCACACTAGGGACAGGCTATGGCTACACCTTC.